Listed below are T cell receptor beta chains from one sample, sequenced in a study of T cell responses to AZD1222 COVID-19 vaccine. Sequenced by immunoSEQ multiplex PCR; TCRdb stores in-frame clones only, minus some. Among roughly 120,000 clones listed, around nine tenths were seen once. Specimen: peripheral blood, collected 28 days after the second AZD1222 dose. The receptors shown here come from an adult who received the AZD1222 COVID-19 vaccine. Both conserved end residues are part of each CDR3. Fields, in order: J gene, V gene, D gene, CDR3 protein, CDR3 DNA. The D gene is left open where the match is weak.

>TRBJ2-7|TRBV19|-
CASSPGPLDYEQYF
TGTGCCAGTAGTCCCGGACCACTAGACTACGAGCAGTACTTC
>TRBJ2-4|TRBV5-1|-
CASSSTGAKNIQYF
TGCGCCAGCAGCTCTACAGGGGCCAAAAACATTCAGTACTTC
>TRBJ1-6|TRBV18|-
CASSPQRNSPLHF
TGTGCCAGCTCACCCCAGCGTAATTCACCCCTCCACTTT
>TRBJ2-3|TRBV3-1/TRBV3-2|TRBD1
CASRQATDRAASTDTQYF
TGTGCCAGCAGGCAAGCCACCGACAGGGCAGCTAGCACAGATACGCAGTATTTT
>TRBJ2-1|TRBV3-1/TRBV3-2|TRBD1
CASSPLRDRGYNEQFF
TGTGCCAGCAGCCCACTCCGGGACAGGGGCTACAATGAGCAGTTCTTC
>TRBJ2-3|TRBV9|-
CASSVEGQTTDTQYF
TGTGCCAGCAGCGTAGAAGGCCAGACCACAGATACGCAGTATTTT
>TRBJ1-2|TRBV5-4|-
CASSPGGRANYGYTF
TGTGCCAGCAGTCCAGGTGGCCGAGCTAACTATGGCTACACCTTC
>TRBJ2-7|TRBV7-2|TRBD1
CASSFRTGFHEQYF
TGTGCCAGCAGCTTTCGGACAGGGTTCCACGAGCAGTACTTC
>TRBJ2-5|TRBV19|-
CASSGAQAYQETQYF
TGTGCCAGCTCGGGGGCACAGGCTTACCAAGAGACCCAGTACTTC
>TRBJ2-3|TRBV5-1|TRBD1
CASSLGQGGDTQYF
TGCGCCAGCAGCCTCGGACAGGGAGGAGATACGCAGTATTTT
>TRBJ1-5|TRBV18|-
CASSPRGGPQHF
TGTGCCAGCTCACCCCGGGGGGGGCCCCAGCATTTT
>TRBJ1-2|TRBV27|TRBD1
CASGDRGVDGYTF
TGTGCCAGCGGGGACAGGGGGGTCGATGGCTACACCTTC
>TRBJ1-3|TRBV5-8|-
CASSLLLGIGSGNTIYF
TGTGCCAGCAGCTTGCTGCTGGGGATCGGCTCTGGAAACACCATATATTTT
>TRBJ2-5|TRBV2|-
CASRLEGETQYF
TGTGCCAGCAGACTGGAGGGGGAGACCCAGTACTTC
>TRBJ2-3|TRBV5-4|TRBD2
CASSRGLAGGDTQYF
TGTGCCAGCAGCCGCGGACTAGCGGGGGGAGATACGCAGTATTTT
>TRBJ2-7|TRBV19|TRBD1
CASSMLRGPYEQYF
TGTGCCAGTAGTATGTTAAGGGGGCCCTACGAGCAGTACTTC
>TRBJ1-3|TRBV3-1/TRBV3-2|TRBD1
CASSHRGSSGNTIYF
TGTGCCAGCAGCCACAGGGGGAGCTCTGGAAACACCATATATTTT
>TRBJ2-5|TRBV4-3|TRBD1
CASSQDAQGAWETQYF
TGCGCCAGCAGCCAAGATGCACAGGGGGCATGGGAGACCCAGTACTTC
>TRBJ1-3|TRBV28|-
CASSLSFWARAGNTIYF
TGTGCCAGCAGTTTAAGCTTCTGGGCCAGGGCAGGAAACACCATATATTTT
>TRBJ1-4|TRBV2|TRBD1
CASRDGTGGEKLFF
TGTGCCAGCAGGGACGGGACAGGGGGAGAAAAACTGTTTTTT
>TRBJ1-5|TRBV7-8|-
CASSLRGLSNQPQHF
TGTGCCAGCAGCTTAAGGGGTCTTAGCAATCAGCCCCAGCATTTT